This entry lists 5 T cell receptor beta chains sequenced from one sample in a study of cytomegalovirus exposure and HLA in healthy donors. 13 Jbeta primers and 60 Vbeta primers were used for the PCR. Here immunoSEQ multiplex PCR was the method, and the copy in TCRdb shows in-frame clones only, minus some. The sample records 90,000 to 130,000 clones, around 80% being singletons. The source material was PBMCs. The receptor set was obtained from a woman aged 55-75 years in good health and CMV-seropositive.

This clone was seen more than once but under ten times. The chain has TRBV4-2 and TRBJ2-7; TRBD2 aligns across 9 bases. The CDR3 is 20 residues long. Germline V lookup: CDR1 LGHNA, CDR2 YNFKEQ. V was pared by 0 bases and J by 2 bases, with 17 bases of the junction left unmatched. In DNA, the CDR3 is TGTGCCAGCAGCCAAGATGGTATAGGCTTTGAGACTAGCGGAACCTACGAGCAGTACTTC. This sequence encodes CASSQDGIGFETSGTYEQYF.

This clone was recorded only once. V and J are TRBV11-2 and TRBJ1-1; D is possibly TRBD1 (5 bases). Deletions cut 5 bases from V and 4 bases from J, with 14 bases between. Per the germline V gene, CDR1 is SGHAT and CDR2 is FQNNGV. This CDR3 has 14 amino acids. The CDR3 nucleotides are TGTGCCAGCAGCATCTGGGGAGGGGTCACTGAAGCTTTCTTT. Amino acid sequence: CASSIWGGVTEAFF.

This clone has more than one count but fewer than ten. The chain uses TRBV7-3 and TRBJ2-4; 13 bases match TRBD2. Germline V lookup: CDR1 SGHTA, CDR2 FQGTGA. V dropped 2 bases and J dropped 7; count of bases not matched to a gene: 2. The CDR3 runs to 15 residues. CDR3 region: CASSLGLAGDNIQYF. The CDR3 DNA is TGTGCCAGCAGCTTAGGACTAGCGGGAGACAACATTCAGTACTTC.

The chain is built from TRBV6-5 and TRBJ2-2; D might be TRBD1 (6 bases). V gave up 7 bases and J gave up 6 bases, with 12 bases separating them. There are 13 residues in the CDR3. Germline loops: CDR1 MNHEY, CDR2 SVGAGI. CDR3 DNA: TGTGCCAGCACCTTTGGGGGCGCCGGGGAGCTGTTTTTT. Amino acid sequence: CASTFGGAGELFF.

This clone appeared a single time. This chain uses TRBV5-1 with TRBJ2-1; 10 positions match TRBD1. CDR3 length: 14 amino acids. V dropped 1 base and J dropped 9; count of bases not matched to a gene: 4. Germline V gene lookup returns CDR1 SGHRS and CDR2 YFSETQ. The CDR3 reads CASSLTGQGGEQFF. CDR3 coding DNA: TGCGCCAGCAGCTTGACCGGACAGGGGGGTGAGCAGTTCTTC.